The rows below give T cell receptor beta chains drawn from one sample of a study of cytotoxic CD8 clonotypes in ibrutinib-treated CLL. Data came from immunoSEQ multiplex PCR; TCRdb stores just in-frame clones and leaves some out. The profile shows under 200,000 clones, roughly 80% of them singletons. The sample in question was PBMCs, obtained after 12 months of ibrutinib treatment. The receptors were gathered from a human donor with chronic lymphocytic leukemia. The CDR3 runs from the conserved cysteine through the conserved F or W. A D gene is named only where the DNA matches it firmly. Some rows mark clone size as missing; the rest say once, few, many or name a class of expanded clone.

.	.	TRBV7-2	TRBJ1-1	CASSPPTDPRPNTEAFF	TGTGCCAGCAGCCCCCCGACAGACCCTCGCCCGAACACTGAAGCTTTCTTT
.	TRBD2	TRBV28	TRBJ2-7	CASSSRGVAGVQYF	TGTGCCAGCAGTTCCCGAGGGGTAGCGGGAGTGCAGTACTTC
.	TRBD2	TRBV9	TRBJ2-1	CASSVDMTSGSNEQFF	TGTGCCAGCAGCGTTGACATGACTAGCGGGAGCAATGAGCAGTTCTTC
.	.	TRBV18	TRBJ2-2	CASSPPLVPNTGELFF	TGTGCCAGCTCACCACCATTGGTGCCGAACACCGGGGAGCTGTTTTTT
.	.	TRBV28	TRBJ2-7	CASSSGGQGSYEQYF	TGTGCCAGCAGTTCGGGAGGACAGGGCAGCTACGAGCAGTACTTC
.	.	TRBV18	TRBJ2-5	CASSPPGHGETQYF	TGTGCCAGCTCACCACCAGGGCACGGAGAGACCCAGTACTTC
.	.	TRBV21-1	TRBJ2-1	CASSKIDWDRSYEQFF	TGTGCCAGCAGCAAAATCGACTGGGACAGATCCTATGAGCAGTTCTTC
few	.	TRBV6-5	TRBJ2-7	CASSHIGEQYF	TGTGCCAGCAGTCATATTGGCGAGCAGTACTTC
.	.	TRBV10-3	TRBJ2-2	CARSTGPTGELFF	TGTGCCAGGTCGACAGGTCCCACCGGGGAGCTGTTTTTT
.	TRBD1	TRBV5-6	TRBJ1-4	CASSPQGFPLFF	TGTGCCAGCAGCCCACAGGGGTTCCCGCTGTTTTTT
.	.	TRBV19	TRBJ1-2	CASLQGPYGYTF	TGTGCCAGTCTCCAGGGCCCCTATGGCTACACCTTC
.	.	TRBV5-1	TRBJ2-1	CASSLGANNEQFF	TGCGCCAGCAGCTTGGGGGCTAACAATGAGCAGTTCTTC
.	TRBD1	TRBV7-8	TRBJ1-1	CASSPDRALRAFF	TGTGCCAGCAGCCCCGACAGGGCTTTGCGAGCTTTCTTT
.	.	TRBV28	TRBJ1-6	CASTAGRTYNSPLHF	TGTGCCAGCACCGCGGGGAGGACCTATAATTCACCCCTCCACTTT